Following are 22 T cell receptor beta chains from one sample sequenced in a study of blood T cell repertoires in COVID-19. TCRdb's copy holds only in-frame clones and misses some; the assay was immunoSEQ multiplex PCR. This repertoire shows 200,000 to 250,000 clones, roughly 80% found once; its top ten account for 4.7%. Source material: peripheral blood. The receptors stem from a woman in her 70s with acute or convalescent COVID-19.

The rearrangement joins TRBV12-3 or TRBV12-4 to TRBJ2-3, with a tentative D call TRBD1 (6 bases). V lost 6 bases and J lost 8, with 12 bases in between. The CDR3 is 12 residues long. The CDR3 here is CASSPGRGTQYF. DNA of the CDR3: TGTGCCAGCAGCCCCGGCAGGGGTACGCAGTATTTT.

The chain has TRBV5-1 and TRBJ1-1, with a tentative D call TRBD1 (5 bases). Trimming pared 4 bases from V and 2 bases from J, leaving 12 bases between. The CDR3 spans 14 residues. CDR1 and CDR2 from the germline V gene are SGHRS and YFSETQ. The CDR3 spells CASSPGGGNTEAFF. The CDR3 coding sequence is TGCGCCAGCAGCCCCGGCGGGGGAAACACTGAAGCTTTCTTT.

The rearrangement uses TRBV5-1 and TRBJ2-5; D is possibly TRBD1 (6 bases). This CDR3 is built from 13 residues. In germline, CDR1 is SGHRS, CDR2 YFSETQ. The ends were cut back, 4 bases at V and 5 bases at J, with 12 bases in the middle. CDR3 sequence (DNA): TGCGCCAGCAGCAGCCCGAGGGGGGAGACCCAGTACTTC. It encodes CASSSPRGETQYF.

The table lists this clone with a count of one. The V call is TRBV29-1, the J call TRBJ1-5, with D perhaps TRBD1 (6 bases). The CDR3 sequence is 14 residues long. The V gene lost 7 bases and the J gene lost 4 bases, with 17 bases spanning the gap. CDR1 and CDR2 (germline): SQVTM, ANQGSEA. CDR3 nucleotide sequence: TGCAGCGCCTCCGGCCGGGACAAAAATCAGCCCCAGCATTTT. It yields the protein CSASGRDKNQPQHF.

V and J are TRBV11-3 and TRBJ2-2; unclear D gene. V shed 5 bases and J shed 4 bases, with 14 bases lying between them. Germline-derived CDR1 and CDR2 are SGHNT and YENEEA. CDR3 length: 15 residues. This chain's CDR3 is CASSPRLAATGELFF. The DNA of the CDR3 is TGTGCCAGCAGCCCAAGACTGGCTGCCACCGGGGAGCTGTTTTTT.

This clone appeared once. The DNA for the CDR3 is TGTGCCAGCAGTTCCAGGGGTTATAGCAATCAGCCCCAGCATTTT. Translated: CASSSRGYSNQPQHF. The chain couples TRBV27 to TRBJ1-5; a weak D match, TRBD1 (6 bases). V was cut by 4 bases and J by 0 bases, with 10 bases left in between. In germline, CDR1 is MNHEY, CDR2 SMNVEV (reference sequence). The CDR3 runs to 15 residues.

The chain combines TRBV3-1 (or the pseudogene TRBV3-2) with TRBJ2-5; 11 bases map to TRBD2. Germline CDR1 is LGHDT and CDR2 is YNNKEL (reference sequence). The CDR3 consists of 15 residues. The trim removed 4 bases at V and 5 bases at J, leaving 6 bases unmatched. Here the CDR3 reads CASSPTLAGVETQYF. The CDR3 region has the DNA TGTGCCAGCAGCCCTACACTAGCGGGGGTGGAGACCCAGTACTTC.

The chain links TRBV6-2 or TRBV6-3 to TRBJ2-3, with 14 bases that match TRBD2. Looked up from germline, CDR1 is MNHEY and CDR2 is SVGEGT. With V trimmed by 5 bases and J by 0 bases, 7 bases remained unmatched. This CDR3 has 18 residues. The CDR3 DNA sequence: TGTGCCAGCAGTCATCGGACTAGCGGGGGGTCTAGCACAGATACGCAGTATTTT. Translating it yields CASSHRTSGGSSTDTQYF.

This chain uses TRBV2 with TRBJ1-6; possibly TRBD1 for D (6 bases). Germline V gene data show CDR1 as SNHLY and CDR2 as FYNNEI. The CDR3 length is 16 residues. V shed 6 bases and J shed 3 bases, with 15 bases lying between them. This CDR3 reads CASSPQGKHYNSPLHF. CDR3 DNA sequence: TGTGCCAGCAGCCCCCAGGGGAAACACTATAATTCACCCCTCCACTTT. Supplemented by reference TRBV2 and TRBJ1-6, the full variable domain reads EPEVTQTPSHQVTQMGQEVILRCVPISNHLYFYWYRQILGQKVEFLVSFYNNEISEKSEIFDDQFSVERPDGSNFTLKIRSTKLEDSAMYFCASSPQGKHYNSPLHFGNGTRLTVT.

The V and J genes are TRBV7-2 and TRBJ1-2; no clear D. CDR1 and CDR2 from the germline V gene are SGHTA and FQGNSA. With 4 bases removed from V and 2 bases from J, the gap between germline ends came to 11 bases. The CDR3 is 14 amino acids. The DNA of the CDR3 is TGTGCCAGCAGCTACGAGGGCGGGAACTATGGCTACACCTTC. Encoded protein: CASSYEGGNYGYTF.

The rearrangement links TRBV7-2 to TRBJ1-1; a weak D match, TRBD1 (5 bases). The CDR3 is 14 residues long. V was cut by 5 bases and J by 5 bases, with 15 bases left in between. Germline V lookup: CDR1 SGHTA, CDR2 FQGNSA. CDR3 region: CASSTGLAETEAFF. The CDR3 bases are TGTGCCAGCAGCACGGGACTGGCGGAGACTGAAGCTTTCTTT.

This clone was found once. The J gene is TRBJ1-2, the V gene TRBV3-1 (or the pseudogene TRBV3-2); 10 bases line up with TRBD1. V gave up 0 bases and J gave up 7 bases; unmatched junction bases: 5. The CDR3 runs to 15 residues. Germline V CDR1 and CDR2: LGHDT, YNNKEL (reference sequence). CDR3 nucleotides: TGTGCCAGCAGCCAAGATGGGACAGGGGTTTTTGGCTACACCTTC. Its protein is CASSQDGTGVFGYTF.

A single count supports this clone. The chain has TRBV20-1 and TRBJ1-1; possible D gene TRBD1, 6 bases. The CDR3 extends over 11 amino acids. From germline, CDR1 is DFQATT and CDR2 SNEGSKA (reference sequence). Trimming removed 3 bases from V and 8 bases from J, with 10 bases in between. Here the CDR3 DNA reads TGCAGTGCTAGTAACGGACAGGAAGCTTTCTTT. Amino acids: CSASNGQEAFF.

This clone occurred once. The CDR3 sequence is CASSLTGSIPYGYTF. For the CDR3, the DNA is TGTGCCAGCAGCTTAACAGGGAGTATTCCCTATGGCTACACCTTC. The V and J genes are TRBV7-2 and TRBJ1-2, with a weak D call TRBD1 (6 bases). With 2 bases removed from V and 4 bases from J, the gap between germline ends came to 14 bases. The CDR3 runs to 15 residues. Looked up from germline, CDR1 is SGHTA and CDR2 is FQGNSA. The entire variable domain, with the rest obtained from reference TRBV7-2 and TRBJ1-2, is as follows: GAGVSQSPSNKVTEKGKDVELRCDPISGHTALYWYRQSLGQGLEFLIYFQGNSAPDKSGLPSDRFSAERTGGSVSTLTIQRTQQEDSAVYLCASSLTGSIPYGYTFGSGTRLTVV.

This clone was observed a single time. The chain carries TRBV7-2 and TRBJ1-3, with TRBD1 identical over 7 bases. The J segment lost 4 bases and the V segment lost 6 bases, leaving 6 bases of the junction unmatched. Germline-derived CDR1 and CDR2 are SGHTA and FQGNSA. This CDR3 spans 14 amino acids. In nucleotides, the CDR3 is TGTGCCAGCAGACTCGGGACAGCCGGAAACACCATATATTTT. Translated: CASRLGTAGNTIYF. The complete variable domain, with remaining parts taken from reference TRBV7-2 and TRBJ1-3, reads GAGVSQSPSNKVTEKGKDVELRCDPISGHTALYWYRQSLGQGLEFLIYFQGNSAPDKSGLPSDRFSAERTGGSVSTLTIQRTQQEDSAVYLCASRLGTAGNTIYFGEGSWLTVV.

The chain links TRBV19 to TRBJ1-5; unclear D gene. V lost 5 bases, J lost 5 bases, and 10 bases lay in between. CDR1 is LNHDA, CDR2 SQIVND, per germline (reference sequence). The CDR3 spans 13 residues. Written as DNA, the CDR3 is TGTGCCAGTAGTGGAGGGTTCCATCAGCCCCAGCATTTT. Translation gives CASSGGFHQPQHF.

V gene TRBV3-1 (or the pseudogene TRBV3-2) combines with J gene TRBJ2-6; D unresolved. The CDR3 is made up of 16 amino acids. V lost 1 base and J 0 bases, leaving 7 bases between the germline ends. From germline, CDR1 is LGHDT and CDR2 YNNKEL (reference sequence). In DNA, the CDR3 is TGTGCCAGCAGCCAAGCGTCGAGCTCTGGGGCCAACGTCCTGACTTTC. It encodes CASSQASSSGANVLTF.

The V call is TRBV21-1, the J call TRBJ2-5; TRBD1, the table's D call, lacks a check against the DNA. TRBV21-1 is assigned pseudogene status. The CDR3 length is 15 residues. Written as DNA, the CDR3 is TGTGCCAGCAGCGAACCGGGACAGGGAGGAGAGACCCAGTACTTC. Amino acid sequence: CASSEPGQGGETQYF.

In this sample, this clone turned up a few times. The genes are TRBV6-2 or TRBV6-3 and TRBJ1-1; D unresolved. The ends were cut back, 2 bases at V and 4 bases at J, with 14 bases in the middle. This CDR3 contains 15 residues. CDR1 is MNHEY, CDR2 SVGEGT, per germline. CDR3 loop: CASSYPRGLGTEAFF. CDR3 DNA sequence: TGTGCCAGCAGTTACCCCCGGGGTTTGGGCACTGAAGCTTTCTTT.

DNA for the CDR3: TGTGCCAGCAGCCTTCAGGGTCGTACTGAAGCTTTCTTT. Translated, it gives CASSLQGRTEAFF. The chain has TRBV5-4 and TRBJ1-1; tentative D call: TRBD1 (5 bases). Germline-derived CDR1 and CDR2 are SGHNT and YYREEE (reference sequence). This CDR3 contains 13 residues. V lost 4 bases and J 5 bases, leaving 12 bases between the germline ends.

This chain links TRBV14 with TRBJ2-1; D perhaps matches TRBD1 (5 bases). V was pared by 1 base and J by 10 bases, with 11 bases between. Germline V CDR1 and CDR2: SGHDN, FVKESK. This CDR3 comprises 13 residues. The CDR3 loop reads CASSQGIGEEQFF. The CDR3 DNA reads as TGTGCCAGCAGCCAAGGTATAGGGGAAGAGCAGTTCTTC.

This chain links TRBV7-8 with TRBJ2-7; TRBD1 matches at 10 bases. V lost 1 base, J lost 4 bases, and 1 base stayed unmatched. CDR1 and CDR2 from the germline V gene are SGHVS and FQNEAQ. There are 14 residues in the CDR3. CDR3 nucleotides: TGTGCCAGCAGCTTAGGACAGGGGGCTTACGAGCAGTACTTC. Encoded protein: CASSLGQGAYEQYF.